The 13 T cell receptor beta chains listed next were all sequenced from one sample in a study of identifying expanded T cells in peripheral blood. Clones were sequenced by immunoSEQ multiplex PCR, and TCRdb holds only the in-frame ones, with some missing. Here the sample spans around 100,000 clones, roughly 88% being singletons. The material sequenced was blood. The receptors stem from a person aged 18 to 70 in good health.

This clone was detected only once. The chain carries TRBV19 and TRBJ2-6, with 7 bases that match TRBD2. The CDR3 runs 15 residues. V dropped 7 bases and J dropped 3; count of bases not matched to a gene: 6. Germline V gene data show CDR1 as LNHDA and CDR2 as SQIVND (reference sequence). The CDR3 here is CASMDGGIGANVLTF. The CDR3 DNA reads as TGTGCCAGTATGGACGGGGGGATTGGGGCCAACGTCCTGACTTTC.

The CDR3, as DNA: TGTGCCAGCAGCAAAGACGGGACAGGGCCTTTTGAAGCTTTCTTT. The encoded protein is CASSKDGTGPFEAFF. This chain connects TRBV21-1 to TRBJ1-1; TRBD1 was called by the table and not checked on the DNA. TRBV21-1 is flagged as a pseudogene. The CDR3 totals 15 residues.

This chain links TRBV11-3 with TRBJ2-2; 7 bases are shared with TRBD1. CDR3 length: 16 residues. Germline V gene data show CDR1 as SGHNT and CDR2 as YENEEA. Unmatched junction bases numbered 10, after V lost 5 bases and J lost 4 bases. CDR3 coding DNA: TGTGCCAGCAGCGCCTCACCGACAGGGACCACCGGGGAGCTGTTTTTT. It is translated as CASSASPTGTTGELFF.

This sequence joins TRBV13 and TRBJ1-6; 9 nucleotides match TRBD1. CDR1 and CDR2 (germline): PRHDT, FYEKMQ (reference sequence). The V gene end was trimmed by 0 bases and the J gene end by 9 bases; junction bases not matched to a gene: 3. The CDR3 covers 15 residues. Here the CDR3 DNA reads TGTGCCAGCAGCTTAGGGGACAGGGGTAGTTCACCCCTCCACTTT. Translated: CASSLGDRGSSPLHF. The variable domain in full, with the rest retrieved from reference TRBV13 and TRBJ1-6, is AAGVIQSPRHLIKEKRETATLKCYPIPRHDTVYWYQQGPGQDPQFLISFYEKMQSDKGSIPDRFSAQQFSDYHSELNMSSLELGDSALYFCASSLGDRGSSPLHFGNGTRLTVT.

The chain has TRBV6-4 and TRBJ2-1, with D perhaps matching TRBD1 or TRBD2 (5 bases each). Trimming shortened V by 4 bases and J by 2 bases, and 12 bases separated the two germline ends. The CDR3 is made up of 15 amino acids. Germline loops: CDR1 MRHNA, CDR2 SNTAGT. Here the CDR3 reads CASSGQEGPYNEQFF. The CDR3 coding sequence is TGTGCCAGCAGTGGTCAAGAGGGACCCTACAATGAGCAGTTCTTC.

This chain uses TRBV10-3 with TRBJ1-2, with D possibly matching TRBD1 (5 bases). CDR1 and CDR2 from the germline V gene are ENHRY and SYGVKD. V was cut by 0 bases and J by 6 bases, with 17 bases left in between. This CDR3 has 16 residues. The CDR3 is CAISESRGEASDGYTF. The CDR3 DNA reads as TGTGCCATCAGTGAGTCCCGGGGGGAGGCTTCTGATGGCTACACCTTC.

The V and J genes are TRBV29-1 and TRBJ1-1, with TRBD1 as a possible D gene (6 bases). The CDR3 length is 13 residues. The germline CDR1 and CDR2 sequences are SQVTM and ANQGSEA. Trimming stripped 3 bases from V and 4 bases from J, with 12 bases between. In DNA, the CDR3 is TGCAGCGTTGACCAGGGGTGGGGCACTGAAGCTTTCTTT. This sequence encodes CSVDQGWGTEAFF.

The chain recombines TRBV14 with TRBJ2-5; D gene ambiguous. The V and J ends lost 1 base and 11 bases respectively, with 14 bases between them. CDR1 and CDR2 (germline): SGHDN, FVKESK. The CDR3 has 13 residues. The CDR3 DNA follows: TGTGCCAGCAGCCAAGTTGGATCCCCGGAGCAGTACTTC. It translates to CASSQVGSPEQYF.

The chain uses TRBV19 and TRBJ2-5; no definite D call. Trimming removed 5 bases at V and 0 bases at J, with 4 bases between. Germline V gene sequence: CDR1 LNHDA, CDR2 SQIVND (reference sequence). This CDR3 has 12 residues. Written as DNA, the CDR3 is TGTGCCAGTAGTCGCTACCAAGAGACCCAGTACTTC. As protein: CASSRYQETQYF. Combining the CDR3 with reference TRBV19 and TRBJ2-5 gives the whole variable domain DGGITQSPKYLFRKEGQNVTLSCEQNLNHDAMYWYRQDPGQGLRLIYYSQIVNDFQKGDIAEGYSVSREKKESFPLTVTSAQKNPTAFYLCASSRYQETQYFGPGTRLLVL.

V is TRBV7-2 and J is TRBJ2-3, with 7 bases fitting TRBD2. The CDR3 runs to 15 residues. Germline lookup yields CDR1 SGHTA and CDR2 FQGNSA. The trim removed 2 bases at V and 5 bases at J, leaving 7 bases unmatched. Here the CDR3 DNA reads TGTGCCAGCAGCTTAAAGACGGGGGGACGAGATACGCAGTATTTT. It specifies CASSLKTGGRDTQYF.

This chain links TRBV7-5 with TRBJ2-7. TRBV7-5 is flagged as a pseudogene. CDR3 length: 13 residues. This CDR3 is CVRSLARGCEQYF. In nucleotides, the CDR3 is TGTGTCAGAAGCTTAGCGAGGGGTTGCGAGCAGTACTTC.

Written as DNA, the CDR3 is TGTGCCAGCTCCGTTTGGGGCGGAACCGTATCCTACGAGCAGTACTTC. Encoded protein: CASSVWGGTVSYEQYF. This rearrangement joins TRBV18 to TRBJ2-7; a possible D gene is TRBD1 (5 bases). The CDR3 extends over 16 amino acids. Deletions cut 6 bases from V and 1 base from J, with 19 bases between. Germline CDR1 reads KGHSH; CDR2 reads LQKENI. The complete variable domain, with remaining parts taken from reference TRBV18 and TRBJ2-7, reads NAGVMQNPRHLVRRRGQEARLRCSPMKGHSHVYWYRQLPEEGLKFMVYLQKENIIDESGMPKERFSAEFPKEGPSILRIQQVVRGDSAAYFCASSVWGGTVSYEQYFGPGTRLTVT.

The chain couples TRBV9 to TRBJ1-2, with 8 bases that match TRBD1. Germline V gene data show CDR1 as SGDLS and CDR2 as YYNGEE. CDR3 length: 14 residues. V shed 2 bases and J 4 bases; nucleotides not matched to a gene: 4. CDR3 residues: CASSVTGGPYGYTF. As DNA, the CDR3 is TGTGCCAGCAGCGTTACAGGGGGTCCCTATGGCTACACCTTC. The entire variable domain, with the rest obtained from reference TRBV9 and TRBJ1-2, is as follows: DSGVTQTPKHLITATGQRVTLRCSPRSGDLSVYWYQQSLDQGLQFLIQYYNGEERAKGNILERFSAQQFPDLHSELNLSSLELGDSALYFCASSVTGGPYGYTFGSGTRLTVV.